What follows describes a single TCR beta chain. These data belong to a study of blood T cell repertoires in COVID-19. Trimming removed 2 bases from V and 3 bases from J, with 10 bases in between. Germline loops: CDR1 MDHEN, CDR2 SYDVKM. The CDR3 runs 15 residues. Using immunoSEQ multiplex PCR, the repertoire was profiled, and TCRdb retains in-frame clones only, with some absent. Of fewer than 400,000 clones listed, around 90% are singletons. Sequenced input: peripheral blood. The origin of this receptor is a woman aged 25 to 39 with COVID-19, enrolled during active disease. The chain is built from TRBV28 and TRBJ1-4, with a possible D match to TRBD1 (5 bases). CDR3 DNA: TGTGCCAGCAGTTTAGTAACGGGGGCTAATGAAAAACTGTTTTTT. As protein: CASSLVTGANEKLFF.